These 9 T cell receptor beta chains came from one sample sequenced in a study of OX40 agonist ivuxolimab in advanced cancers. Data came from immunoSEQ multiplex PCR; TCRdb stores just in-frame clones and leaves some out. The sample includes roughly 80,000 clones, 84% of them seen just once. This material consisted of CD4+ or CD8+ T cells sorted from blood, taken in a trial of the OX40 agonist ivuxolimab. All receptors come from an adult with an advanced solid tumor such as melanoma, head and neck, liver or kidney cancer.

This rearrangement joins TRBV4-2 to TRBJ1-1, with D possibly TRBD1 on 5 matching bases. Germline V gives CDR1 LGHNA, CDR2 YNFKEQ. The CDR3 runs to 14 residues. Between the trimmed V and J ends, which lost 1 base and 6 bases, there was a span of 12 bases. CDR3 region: CASSQARGTPEAFF. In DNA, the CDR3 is TGTGCCAGCAGCCAAGCCCGGGGCACCCCTGAAGCTTTCTTT.

Here the CDR3 DNA reads TGTGCCAGCAGGACAGGGGACTCATTCTATGGCTACACCTTC. Protein: CASRTGDSFYGYTF. V is TRBV6-5 and J is TRBJ1-2, with 8 bases aligning to TRBD1. The CDR3 loop spans 14 amino acids. The germline gives CDR1 MNHEY, CDR2 SVGAGI. V lost 6 bases and J lost 4; bases outside the gene matches: 7.

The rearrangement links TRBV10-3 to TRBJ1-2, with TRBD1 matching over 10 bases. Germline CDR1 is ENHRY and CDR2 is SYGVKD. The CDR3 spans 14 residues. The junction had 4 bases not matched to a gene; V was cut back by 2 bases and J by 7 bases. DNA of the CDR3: TGTGCCATCAGTGAGAGCGACAGGGGGCCTGGCTACACCTTC. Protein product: CAISESDRGPGYTF.

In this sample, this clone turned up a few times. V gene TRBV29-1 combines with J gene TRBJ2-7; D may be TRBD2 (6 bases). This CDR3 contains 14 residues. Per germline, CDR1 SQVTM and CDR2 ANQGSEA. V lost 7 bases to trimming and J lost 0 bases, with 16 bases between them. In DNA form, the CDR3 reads TGCAGCGGACGGACGGTGACTAGCTCCTACGAGCAGTACTTC. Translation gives CSGRTVTSSYEQYF.

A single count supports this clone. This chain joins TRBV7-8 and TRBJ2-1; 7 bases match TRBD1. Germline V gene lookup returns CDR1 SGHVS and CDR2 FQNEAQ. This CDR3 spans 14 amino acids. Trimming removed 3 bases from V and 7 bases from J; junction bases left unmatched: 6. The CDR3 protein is CASSLDRTSNEQFF. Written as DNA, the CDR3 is TGTGCCAGCAGCTTGGACAGGACGTCGAATGAGCAGTTCTTC.

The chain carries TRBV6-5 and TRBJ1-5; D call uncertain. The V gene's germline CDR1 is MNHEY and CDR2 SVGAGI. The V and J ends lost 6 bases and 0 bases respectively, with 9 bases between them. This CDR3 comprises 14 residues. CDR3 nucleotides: TGTGCCAGCAGGCAGGCTTATAGCAATCAGCCCCAGCATTTT. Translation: CASRQAYSNQPQHF.

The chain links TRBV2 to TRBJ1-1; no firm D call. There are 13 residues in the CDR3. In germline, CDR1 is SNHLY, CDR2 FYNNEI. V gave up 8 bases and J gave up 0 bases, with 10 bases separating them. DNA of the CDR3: TGTGCCAGCGCCAGAAGCTTGAACACTGAAGCTTTCTTT. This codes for CASARSLNTEAFF.

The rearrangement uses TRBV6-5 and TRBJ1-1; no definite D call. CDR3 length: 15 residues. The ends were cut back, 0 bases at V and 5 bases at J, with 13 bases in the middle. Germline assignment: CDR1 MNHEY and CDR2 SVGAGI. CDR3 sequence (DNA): TGTGCCAGCAGTTACTCAGGGAATTCGCGGACTGAAGCTTTCTTT. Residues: CASSYSGNSRTEAFF.

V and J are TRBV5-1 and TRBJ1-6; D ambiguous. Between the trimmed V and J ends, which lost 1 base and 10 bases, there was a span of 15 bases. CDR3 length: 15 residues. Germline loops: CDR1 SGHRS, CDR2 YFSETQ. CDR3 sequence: CASSLTPNSESPLHF. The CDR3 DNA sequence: TGCGCCAGCAGCTTGACTCCCAATTCGGAATCACCCCTCCACTTT.